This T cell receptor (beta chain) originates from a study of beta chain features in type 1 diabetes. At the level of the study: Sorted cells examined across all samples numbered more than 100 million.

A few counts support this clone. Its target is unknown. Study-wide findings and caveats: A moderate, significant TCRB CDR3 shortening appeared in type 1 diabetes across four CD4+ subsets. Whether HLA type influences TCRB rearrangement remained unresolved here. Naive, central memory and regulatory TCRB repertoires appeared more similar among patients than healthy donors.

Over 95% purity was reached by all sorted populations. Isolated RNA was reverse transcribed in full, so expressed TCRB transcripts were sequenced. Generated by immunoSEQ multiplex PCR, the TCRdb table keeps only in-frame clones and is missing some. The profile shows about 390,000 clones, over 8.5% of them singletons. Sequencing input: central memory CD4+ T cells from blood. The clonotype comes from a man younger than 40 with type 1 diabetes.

Here the CDR3 reads CASSPPYYTEAFF. In DNA, the CDR3 is TGTGCCAGCAGTCCGCCCTATTACACTGAAGCTTTCTTT. The rearrangement links TRBV6-6 to TRBJ1-1; D gene uncertain. From germline, CDR1 is MNHNY and CDR2 SVGAGI (reference sequence). V was trimmed by 5 bases and J by 3 bases, leaving 10 bases between them. The CDR3 is made up of 13 amino acids.